The clone carrying this TCR beta chain was counted at least ten times. The time point is: patch test 3, about 24 weeks after DPC sensitization. Treatment specified: therapeutic diphenylcyclopropenone sensitization with weekly scalp DPC. Using its own MiXCR run on the RACE reads, TCRdb lists one record per CDR3 protein. This table has approximately 32,000 distinct CDR3 sequences, approximately 5.8% appearing once. Looked up from germline, CDR1 is MNHEY and CDR2 is SVGEGT. Trimming removed 7 bases at V and 4 bases at J, with 16 bases between. The CDR3 runs to 14 residues. This record belongs to a study of human T cells and chemical hapten exposure.

This specimen was whole blood, taken in connection with sensitization to the hapten diphenylcyclopropenone (DPC). The sequence derives from a man aged 25-45 years with alopecia areata. Some clones in this sample may be carry-over from other donors' samples. V gene TRBV6-2 or TRBV6-3 combines with J gene TRBJ2-5, with D possibly being TRBD2 (5 bases). The CDR3 DNA reads TGTGCCAGCACCCTGGAGGCTTGGGGAGAGACCCAGTACTTC. Translating gives CASTLEAWGETQYF.